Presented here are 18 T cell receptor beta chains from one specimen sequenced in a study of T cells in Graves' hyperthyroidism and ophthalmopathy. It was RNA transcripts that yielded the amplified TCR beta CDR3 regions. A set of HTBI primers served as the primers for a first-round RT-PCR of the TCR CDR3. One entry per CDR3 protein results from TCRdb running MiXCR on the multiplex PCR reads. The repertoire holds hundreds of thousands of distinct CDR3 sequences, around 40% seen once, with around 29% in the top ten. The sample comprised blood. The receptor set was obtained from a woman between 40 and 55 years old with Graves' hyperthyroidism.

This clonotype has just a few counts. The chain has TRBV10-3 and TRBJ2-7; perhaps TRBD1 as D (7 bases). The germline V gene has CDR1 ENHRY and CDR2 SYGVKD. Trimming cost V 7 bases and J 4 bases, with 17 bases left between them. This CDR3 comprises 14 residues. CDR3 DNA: TGTGCCATCACTGGGGGGCAGGGGGTGTACGAGCAGTACTTC. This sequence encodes CAITGGQGVYEQYF.

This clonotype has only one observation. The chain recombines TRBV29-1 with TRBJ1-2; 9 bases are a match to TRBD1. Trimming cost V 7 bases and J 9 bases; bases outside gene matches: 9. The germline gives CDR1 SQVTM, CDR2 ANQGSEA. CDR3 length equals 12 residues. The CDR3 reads CSAERQGDSYTF. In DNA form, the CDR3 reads TGCAGCGCCGAGCGACAGGGGGACAGCTACACCTTC.

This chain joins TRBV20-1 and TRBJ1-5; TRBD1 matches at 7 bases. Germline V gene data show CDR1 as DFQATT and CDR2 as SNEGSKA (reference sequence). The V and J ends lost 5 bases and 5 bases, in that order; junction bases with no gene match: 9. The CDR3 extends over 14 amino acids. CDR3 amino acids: CSAGQVSSYQPQHF. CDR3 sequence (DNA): TGCAGTGCTGGACAGGTTTCTTCGTATCAGCCCCAGCATTTT.

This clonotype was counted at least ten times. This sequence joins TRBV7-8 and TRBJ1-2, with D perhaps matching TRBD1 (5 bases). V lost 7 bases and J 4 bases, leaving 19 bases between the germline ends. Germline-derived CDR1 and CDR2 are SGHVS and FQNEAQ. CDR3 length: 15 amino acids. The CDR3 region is CASTPSGALGYGYTF. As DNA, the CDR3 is TGTGCCAGCACCCCGTCCGGGGCTCTGGGCTATGGCTACACCTTC.

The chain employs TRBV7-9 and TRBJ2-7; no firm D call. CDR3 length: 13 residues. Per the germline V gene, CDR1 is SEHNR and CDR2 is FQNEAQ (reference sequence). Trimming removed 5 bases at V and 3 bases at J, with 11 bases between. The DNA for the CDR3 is TGTGCCAGCAGCCACCGGGCCCGCTACGAGCAGTACTTC. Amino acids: CASSHRARYEQYF.

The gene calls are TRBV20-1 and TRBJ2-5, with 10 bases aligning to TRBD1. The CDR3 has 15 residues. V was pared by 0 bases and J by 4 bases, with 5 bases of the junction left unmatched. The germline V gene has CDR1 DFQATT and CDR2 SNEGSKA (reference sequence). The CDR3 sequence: CSAREPWTGGETQYF. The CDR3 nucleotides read TGCAGTGCTAGAGAGCCATGGACAGGGGGAGAGACCCAGTACTTC.

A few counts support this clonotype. The chain's CDR3 is CASTPRQGVSTGELFF. CDR3 in DNA: TGTGCCAGTACCCCAAGACAGGGGGTTAGCACCGGGGAGCTGTTTTTT. The chain links TRBV19 to TRBJ2-2, with 9 bases that match TRBD1. The V and J ends lost 7 bases and 4 bases, in that order; junction bases with no gene match: 10. CDR3 length: 16 residues. CDR1 and CDR2 (germline): LNHDA, SQIVND (reference sequence).

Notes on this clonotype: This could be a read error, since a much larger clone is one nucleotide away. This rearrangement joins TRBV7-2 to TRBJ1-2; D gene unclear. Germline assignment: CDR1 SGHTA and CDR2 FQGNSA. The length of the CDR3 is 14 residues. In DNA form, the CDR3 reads TGTGACAGCAGCCTACTCGGGGTCGGCTATGGCTACACCTTC. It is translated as CDSSLLGVGYGYTF.

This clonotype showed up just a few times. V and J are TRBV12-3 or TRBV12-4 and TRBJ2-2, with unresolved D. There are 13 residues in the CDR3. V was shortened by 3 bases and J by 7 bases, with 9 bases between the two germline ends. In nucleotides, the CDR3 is TGTGCCAGCAGTTTCAATTTGGGCGGGGAGCTGTTTTTT. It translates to CASSFNLGGELFF.

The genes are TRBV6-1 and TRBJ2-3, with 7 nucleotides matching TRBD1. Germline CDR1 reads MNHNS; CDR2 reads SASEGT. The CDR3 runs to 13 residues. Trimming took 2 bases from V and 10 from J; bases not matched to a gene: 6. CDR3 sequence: CASSELRTGAQYF. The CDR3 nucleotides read TGTGCCAGCAGTGAATTAAGAACAGGGGCGCAGTATTTT.

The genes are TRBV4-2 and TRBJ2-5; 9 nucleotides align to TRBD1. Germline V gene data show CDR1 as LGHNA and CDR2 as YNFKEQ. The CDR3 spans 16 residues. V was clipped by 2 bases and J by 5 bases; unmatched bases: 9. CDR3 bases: TGTGCCAGCAGCCAATCAGTCGGACAGGGGATGGAGACCCAGTACTTC. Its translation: CASSQSVGQGMETQYF.

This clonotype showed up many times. CDR3 coding DNA: TGCAGTGCTAGACTAGCGGGAGGGAACGAGCAGTACTTC. Translated: CSARLAGGNEQYF. This sequence joins TRBV20-1 and TRBJ2-7; 12 positions agree with TRBD2. The CDR3 has 13 residues. Germline CDR1 and CDR2: DFQATT and SNEGSKA (reference sequence). V shed 2 bases and J 5 bases; nucleotides not matched to a gene: 1.

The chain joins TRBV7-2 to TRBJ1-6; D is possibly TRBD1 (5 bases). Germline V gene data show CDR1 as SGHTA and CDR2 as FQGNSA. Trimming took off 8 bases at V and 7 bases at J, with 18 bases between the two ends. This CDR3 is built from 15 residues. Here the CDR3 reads CASAPPGVLNSPLHF. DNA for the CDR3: TGTGCCAGCGCACCCCCGGGGGTCCTGAATTCACCCCTCCACTTT.

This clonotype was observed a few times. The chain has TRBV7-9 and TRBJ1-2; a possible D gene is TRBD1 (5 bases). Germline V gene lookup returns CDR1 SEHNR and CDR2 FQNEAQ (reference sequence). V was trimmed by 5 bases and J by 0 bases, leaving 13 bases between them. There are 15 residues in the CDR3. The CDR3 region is CASSVRDLANYGYTF. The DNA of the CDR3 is TGTGCCAGCAGCGTCCGGGACCTAGCTAACTATGGCTACACCTTC.

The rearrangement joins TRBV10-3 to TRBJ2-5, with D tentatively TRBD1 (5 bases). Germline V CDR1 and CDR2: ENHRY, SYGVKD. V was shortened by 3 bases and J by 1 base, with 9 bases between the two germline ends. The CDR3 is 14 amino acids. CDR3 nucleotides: TGTGCCATCAGTGACGGACATCGCCAAGAGACCCAGTACTTC. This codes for CAISDGHRQETQYF.

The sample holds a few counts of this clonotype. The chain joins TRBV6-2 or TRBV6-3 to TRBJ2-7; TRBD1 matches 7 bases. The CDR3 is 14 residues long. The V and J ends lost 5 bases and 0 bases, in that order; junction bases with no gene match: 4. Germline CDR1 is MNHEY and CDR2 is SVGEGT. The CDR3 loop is CASSEGQNSYEQYF. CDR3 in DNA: TGTGCCAGCAGTGAGGGACAGAACTCCTACGAGCAGTACTTC.

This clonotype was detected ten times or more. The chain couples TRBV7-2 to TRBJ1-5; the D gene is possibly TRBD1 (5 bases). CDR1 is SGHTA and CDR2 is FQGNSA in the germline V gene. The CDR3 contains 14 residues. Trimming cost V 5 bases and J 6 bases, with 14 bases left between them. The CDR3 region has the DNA TGTGCCAGCAGCGTAGAAGGTGGGGGTCAGCCCCAGCATTTT. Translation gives CASSVEGGGQPQHF.

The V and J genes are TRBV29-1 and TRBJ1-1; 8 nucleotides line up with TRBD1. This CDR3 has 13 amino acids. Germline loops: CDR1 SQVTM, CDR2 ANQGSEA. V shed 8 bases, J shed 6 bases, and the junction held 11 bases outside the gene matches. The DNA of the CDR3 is TGCAGCTTCGAGGGCAGGGGGCGGGCTGAAGCTTTCTTT. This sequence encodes CSFEGRGRAEAFF. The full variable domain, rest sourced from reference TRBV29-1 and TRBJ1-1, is SAVISQKPSRDICQRGTSLTIQCQVDSQVTMMFWYRQQPGQSLTLIATANQGSEATYESGFVIDKFPISRPNLTFSTLTVSNMSPEDSSIYLCSFEGRGRAEAFFGQGTRLTVV.